The rows below give T cell receptor beta chains drawn from one sample of a study of blood T cell repertoires in COVID-19. The repertoire was sequenced with immunoSEQ multiplex PCR; TCRdb's copy has only in-frame clones and lacks some. The sample has around 120,000 clones; almost 80% are singletons. The sequenced sample consisted of peripheral blood. The receptors originated from a human donor in a cohort sampled during active COVID-19. The CDR3 runs from the conserved cysteine through the conserved F or W. Clone size is shown for a subset of rows, as once, few, many or a class of expanded clone.

TRBV7-6	TRBJ1-1	NA	CASSLGAGNTEAFF
TRBV4-1	TRBJ2-3	NA	CASSQVTGSRTDTQYF
TRBV7-2	TRBJ1-5	NA	CASSLEGQGNQPQHF
TRBV7-2	TRBJ2-5	once	CASSLARLAGRQETQYF
TRBV6-2/TRBV6-3	TRBJ2-6	NA	CASSSRGSGANVLTF
TRBV7-7	TRBJ1-3	NA	CASSPGQAGNTIYF
TRBV28	TRBJ1-2	NA	CASRGTGANYGYTF
TRBV7-2	TRBJ2-1	few	CASSWGGGGTYNEQFF
TRBV6-2/TRBV6-3	TRBJ2-1	once	CASSRLAGGAEQFF
TRBV7-2	TRBJ2-1	once	CASSFSAFSDEQFF
TRBV5-4	TRBJ1-3	few	CASSRGGESSGNTIYF
TRBV24-1	TRBJ2-5	few	CATSGSDRAEVAQYF
TRBV7-2	TRBJ2-7	NA	CASSLMQGDYEQYF
TRBV7-2	TRBJ1-5	NA	CASSLGQGARQPQHF
TRBV14	TRBJ2-1	NA	CASSQVAGTITYNEQFF
TRBV7-2	TRBJ2-3	NA	CASSQGVRGSLDTQYF
TRBV4-2	TRBJ1-2	NA	CASSPRGGGYGYTF
TRBV6-6	TRBJ2-2	NA	CASRTHRDRTGELFF
TRBV5-5	TRBJ1-6	NA	CASSSGTLPFNSPLHF
TRBV28	TRBJ1-1	NA	CASSPLRVNTEAFF
TRBV6-1	TRBJ1-5	NA	CASSEGGIDQPQHF
TRBV3-1/TRBV3-2	TRBJ2-3	NA	CASSHVFRLAGSTDTQYF
TRBV9	TRBJ2-7	NA	CASRTAPTYEQYF
TRBV28	TRBJ2-2	NA	CASSSRRGSGELFF
TRBV2	TRBJ2-7	NA	CASSAEGLAISYEQYF
TRBV5-1	TRBJ1-4	few	CASSLGGGTNEKLFF
TRBV14	TRBJ1-2	NA	CASSQDPTGIGYTF
TRBV28	TRBJ2-2	NA	CASTHSGQGAGNTGELFF
TRBV11-2	TRBJ1-6	few	CASSLLGQGNSPLHF
TRBV7-2	TRBJ2-7	NA	CASSLGSGSLGEQYF
TRBV7-8	TRBJ1-5	many	CASSTRVREVAQHF
TRBV5-1	TRBJ2-1	NA	CASSLGQGAGDEQFF
TRBV19	TRBJ1-5	many	CASSPDRANQPQHF
TRBV5-5	TRBJ1-2	once	CASSATGGAYGYTF
TRBV5-1	TRBJ2-7	NA	CASSLTSPREEQYF
TRBV4-3	TRBJ2-3	NA	CASSPSGGATDTQYF
TRBV5-1	TRBJ1-5	few	CASSFRRGVGQPQHF
TRBV5-4	TRBJ2-3	NA	CASSSSSMADTQYF
TRBV7-9	TRBJ1-1	NA	CASNRFDRFTEAFF
TRBV18	TRBJ1-1	many	CASSPPVATEAFF
TRBV11-3	TRBJ2-7	NA	CASSAGGSYEQYF
TRBV25-1	TRBJ1-1	once	CASSDSYTEAFF
TRBV5-1	TRBJ2-3	NA	CASSPGLSTDTQYF
TRBV19	TRBJ2-2	NA	CASSIIDSRLFF
TRBV5-1	TRBJ1-1	many	CASSPPGRGLNTEAFF
TRBV11-2	TRBJ2-1	NA	CASSLGQSSYNEQFF
TRBV4-1	TRBJ2-5	NA	CASSQAPGLEETQYF
TRBV9	TRBJ2-1	NA	CASSLPGTGNNEQFF
TRBV30	TRBJ2-2	NA	CARRVGGSTGELFF
TRBV9	TRBJ2-3	NA	CASSVSGSREDTQYF
TRBV6-2/TRBV6-3	TRBJ1-2	few	CASSYSTGSVGGYTF
TRBV30	TRBJ1-2	NA	CAWSVQLTTRVSYGYTF
TRBV6-1	TRBJ1-1	many	CASSEKAGSNTEAFF
TRBV7-2	TRBJ1-1	NA	CASSTRQGPTEAFF